These T cell receptor beta chains were read from a single sample in a study of T cell repertoires in ileal Crohn's disease. Profiling relied on immunoSEQ multiplex PCR, and the TCRdb table lists in-frame clones only, not all of them. The table has over 5,000 clones, 85% to 90% seen once; the top ten hold 0.65% to 0.85%. The sample was CD4+ T cells from ileum. The receptor set was obtained from an adult with Crohn's disease. Some clones in this sample may be carry-over from other donors' samples. CDR3s include the opening cysteine and the closing phenylalanine or tryptophan. D genes are given only for firm matches. Part of the rows lack a size; the others show once, few, many or a class for expanded clones.

d_gene,abundance,j_gene,v_gene,CDR3aa,CDR3nt
TRBD1,-,TRBJ1-5,TRBV4-1,CASSQPNPGQVFQPQHF,TGCGCCAGCAGCCAGCCAAACCCAGGACAGGTTTTTCAGCCCCAGCATTTT
TRBD1,-,TRBJ2-1,TRBV6-5,CASSYSPGQGAYEQFF,TGTGCCAGCAGTTACTCCCCGGGACAGGGGGCATATGAGCAGTTCTTC
-,once,TRBJ2-5,TRBV5-4,CASSLSGQQETQYF,TGTGCCAGCAGCTTGTCAGGACAGCAAGAGACCCAGTACTTC
-,-,TRBJ2-5,TRBV7-3,CASSPGSGGETQYF,TGTGCCAGCAGCCCCGGGAGTGGTGGGGAGACCCAGTACTTC
TRBD2,-,TRBJ2-7,TRBV28,CASSLSGRGGEQYF,TGTGCCAGCAGTTTGTCCGGGAGGGGCGGCGAGCAGTACTTC
-,-,TRBJ1-2,TRBV30,CAVEQGIYNYGYTF,TGTGCCGTGGAACAGGGAATTTATAACTATGGCTACACCTTC
-,few,TRBJ2-1,TRBV19,CASSIRVSPRDEQFF,TGTGCCAGTAGTATCAGGGTCTCCCCCCGCGATGAGCAGTTCTTC
-,-,TRBJ2-1,TRBV6-6,CASSYTGTAGEQFF,TGTGCCAGCAGTTATACCGGGACAGCGGGTGAGCAGTTCTTC
-,-,TRBJ1-5,TRBV18,CASSPGAAQPQHF,TGTGCCAGCTCACCAGGGGCGGCTCAGCCCCAGCATTTT
TRBD2,-,TRBJ2-1,TRBV7-3,CASSPSSGRASYNEQFF,TGTGCCAGCAGCCCATCTAGCGGGAGGGCGTCCTACAATGAGCAGTTCTTC